The TCR beta chain under discussion was sequenced for a study of cytomegalovirus exposure and HLA in healthy donors. The wider study: HLA-typed donors were the source of approximately 88 million unique TCRs, which an early data release held. General study results and limits: In a later analysis, at a false discovery rate of 0.05, fewer than 20,000 TCR beta sequences matched HLA alleles. Information on immune exposure was restricted to one variable (CMV serostatus).

Turning to this clone: Antigen: not known.

Both 60 Vbeta primers and 13 Jbeta primers went into the PCR. In the original workflow: Approximately 86 million unique TCR beta chains, 8.5 million to 14 million shared, were counted in a later analysis. Produced via immunoSEQ multiplex PCR; TCRdb's table is partial and in-frame only. Clonal size and the V and J genes are those of that table, whereas D and trimming came from the DNA. In the table there are 95,000 to 150,000 clones, 74% of which are singletons. The clonotype was recovered from a man between 40 and 49 years old in good health and CMV-seropositive. Sequencing was performed on PBMCs.

CDR3 sequence reads: CASSGRVDTGELFF. In DNA, the CDR3 is TGCGCCAGCAGCGGGAGAGTGGACACCGGGGAGCTGTTTTTT. V is TRBV4-3 and J is TRBJ2-2; maybe TRBD2 (5 bases). This CDR3 region has 14 residues. Trimming removed 5 bases at V and 3 bases at J, with 10 bases between. Germline values: CDR1 LGHNA, CDR2 YSLEER.